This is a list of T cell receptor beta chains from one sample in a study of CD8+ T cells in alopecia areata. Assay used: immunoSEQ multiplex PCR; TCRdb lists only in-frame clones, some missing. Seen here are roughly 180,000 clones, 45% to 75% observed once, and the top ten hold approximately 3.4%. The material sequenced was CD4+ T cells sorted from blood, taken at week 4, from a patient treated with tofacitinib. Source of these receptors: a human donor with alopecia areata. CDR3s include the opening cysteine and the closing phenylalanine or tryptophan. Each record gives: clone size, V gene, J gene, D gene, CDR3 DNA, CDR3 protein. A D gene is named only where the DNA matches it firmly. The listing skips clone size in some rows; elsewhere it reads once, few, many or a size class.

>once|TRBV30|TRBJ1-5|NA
TGTGCCTGGAGTTCACCTGGCCAGGGCAGCAATCAGCCCCAGCATTTT
CAWSSPGQGSNQPQHF
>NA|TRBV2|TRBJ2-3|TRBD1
TGTGCCAGCACCCGACAGGGACGCACAGATACGCAGTATTTT
CASTRQGRTDTQYF
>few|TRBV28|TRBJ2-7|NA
TGTGCCAGCAGTTTGAACGAGCAGTACTTC
CASSLNEQYF
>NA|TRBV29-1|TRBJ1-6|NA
TGCAGCGTTGCGATACGGGATTCACCCCTCCACTTT
CSVAIRDSPLHF
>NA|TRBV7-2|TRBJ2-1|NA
TGTGCCAGCAGCTTAGAGGGAGACCGAACGGAGCAGTTCTTC
CASSLEGDRTEQFF
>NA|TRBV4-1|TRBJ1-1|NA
TGCGCCAGCGGACGCGTGAACACTGAAGCTTTCTTT
CASGRVNTEAFF
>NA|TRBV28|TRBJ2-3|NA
TGTGCCAGCAGTTTCACCGGCGCAGATACGCAGTATTTT
CASSFTGADTQYF
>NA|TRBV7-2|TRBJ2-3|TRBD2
TGTGCCAGCAGCCCCTCCGGGACTAGCGGCACAGATACGCAGTATTTT
CASSPSGTSGTDTQYF
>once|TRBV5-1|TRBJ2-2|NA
TGCGCCAGCAGCTTGGACAGGATTACACCGTCCGGGGAGCTGTTTTTT
CASSLDRITPSGELFF
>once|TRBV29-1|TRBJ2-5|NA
TGCAGCGTTGTGTATCAAGAGACCCAGTACTTC
CSVVYQETQYF
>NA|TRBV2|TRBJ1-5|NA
TGTGCCAGCAGGGCGGGCCTTAGCAATCAGCCCCAGCATTTT
CASRAGLSNQPQHF
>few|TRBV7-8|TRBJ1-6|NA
TGTGCCAGCAGCTTAGATAACGCCCAGAGGAATTCACCCCTCCACTTT
CASSLDNAQRNSPLHF
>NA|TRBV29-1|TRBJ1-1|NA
TGCAGCGGCAGGGGGAACACTGAAGCTTTCTTT
CSGRGNTEAFF
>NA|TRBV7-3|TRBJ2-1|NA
TGTGCCAGCAGCAACTCCTACAATGAGCAGTTCTTC
CASSNSYNEQFF
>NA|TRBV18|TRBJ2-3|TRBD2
TGTGCCAGCTCACCAAACGGGGGGGGCACAGATACGCAGTATTTT
CASSPNGGGTDTQYF
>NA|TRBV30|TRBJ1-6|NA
TGTGCCGGGAATCAGGGTCCCAATTCACCCCTCCACTTT
CAGNQGPNSPLHF
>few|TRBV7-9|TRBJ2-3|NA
TGTGCCAGCAGCTTGCAGACTCAACCTACAGATACGCAGTATTTT
CASSLQTQPTDTQYF
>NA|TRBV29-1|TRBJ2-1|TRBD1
TGCAGCGTTTCCGAGACAGGGAATGATGAGCAGTTCTTC
CSVSETGNDEQFF
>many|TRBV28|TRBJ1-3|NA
TGTGCCAGCAGTTTATACTCCCGGATCTCTGGAAACACCATATATTTT
CASSLYSRISGNTIYF
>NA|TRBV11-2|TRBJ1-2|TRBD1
TGTGCCAGCAGCTTAGAACGACAGGGGTATGGCTACACCTTC
CASSLERQGYGYTF
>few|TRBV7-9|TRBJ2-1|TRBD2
TGTGCCAGCAGCGGACGGACTAGCGGGGAATACAATGAGCAGTTCTTC
CASSGRTSGEYNEQFF
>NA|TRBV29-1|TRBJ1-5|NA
TGCAGCGTTCCCCCGACCCGCAATCAGCCCCAGCATTTT
CSVPPTRNQPQHF
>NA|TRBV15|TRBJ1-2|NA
TGTGCCACCAGCAGCTTTTATGGCTACACCTTC
CATSSFYGYTF
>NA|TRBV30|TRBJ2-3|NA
TGTGCCTGGAGCGCCTCTTCGGATACGCAGTATTTT
CAWSASSDTQYF
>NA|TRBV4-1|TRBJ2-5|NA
TGCGCCAGCAGCCCTCCGGGACTGACACGGGAGACCCAGTACTTC
CASSPPGLTRETQYF
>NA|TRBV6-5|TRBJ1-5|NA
TGTGCCAGCAGCCGGGACTTTAGCAATCAGCCCCAGCATTTT
CASSRDFSNQPQHF
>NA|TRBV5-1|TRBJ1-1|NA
TGCGCCAGCAGCGGCGAGGCAGGGTTGGGAGCTTTCTTT
CASSGEAGLGAFF
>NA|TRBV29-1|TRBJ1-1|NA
TGCAGCGTTGAAGCATGGGGCACTGAAGCTTTCTTT
CSVEAWGTEAFF
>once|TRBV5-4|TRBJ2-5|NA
TGTGCCAGCAGCTTACCGGGCCCATACCAAGAGACCCAGTACTTC
CASSLPGPYQETQYF
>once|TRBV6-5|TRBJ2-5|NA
TGTGCCAGCAGGTCGGGAGCACAAGAGACCCAGTACTTC
CASRSGAQETQYF
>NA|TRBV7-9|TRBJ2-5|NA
TGTGCCAGCAGTTACTCGACGGGGGCGAAGACCCAGTACTTC
CASSYSTGAKTQYF
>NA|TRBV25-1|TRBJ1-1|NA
TGTGCCAGCAGTGAAGGGGGGTCCGCGGCTTTCTTT
CASSEGGSAAFF
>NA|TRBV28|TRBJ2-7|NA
TGTGCCAGCAGTTTACCGGGACCTTACGAGCAGTACTTC
CASSLPGPYEQYF
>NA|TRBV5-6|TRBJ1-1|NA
TGTGCCAGCAGCTCAATTATACAGCCAAGCCCTGAAGCTTTCTTT
CASSSIIQPSPEAFF
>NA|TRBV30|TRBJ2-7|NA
TGTGCCTGGAGGGATCATCGGGGGCCTTACGAGCAGTACTTC
CAWRDHRGPYEQYF
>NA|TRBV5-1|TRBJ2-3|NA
TGCGCCACCCAAAGGACCCAGAGCACAGATACGCAGTATTTT
CATQRTQSTDTQYF
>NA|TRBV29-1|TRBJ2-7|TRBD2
TGCAGCGGTAGTTGGCGGGGGGAAACCTACGAGCAGTACTTC
CSGSWRGETYEQYF
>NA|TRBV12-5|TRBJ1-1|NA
TGTGCTAGTGGTTCACCCGGGTCGCGGGGAGCCCTTTCGGCTTTCTTT
CASGSPGSRGALSAFF
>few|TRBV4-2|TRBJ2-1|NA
TGTGCCAGCAGCCACCAATCCTGGACCCAAACGGATGAGCAGTTCTTC
CASSHQSWTQTDEQFF
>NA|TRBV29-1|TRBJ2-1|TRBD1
TGCAGCGTAGTCTACCGGGACAGGGGCCACAATGAGCAGTTCTTC
CSVVYRDRGHNEQFF
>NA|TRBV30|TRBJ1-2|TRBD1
TGTGCCCAAGGGAGGACAGGGCCCGGCTACACCTTC
CAQGRTGPGYTF
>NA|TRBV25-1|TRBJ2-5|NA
TGTGCCAGCAGTGACCAGTGGGGTGGGTCGATGGAGACCCAGTACTTC
CASSDQWGGSMETQYF
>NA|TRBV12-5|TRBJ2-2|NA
TGTGCTAGTGGTCCCGCTAACACCGGGGAGCTGTTTTTT
CASGPANTGELFF
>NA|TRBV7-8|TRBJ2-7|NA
TGTGCCAGCAGCTACCCTAATTTGGGGGGCGAGCAGTACTTC
CASSYPNLGGEQYF
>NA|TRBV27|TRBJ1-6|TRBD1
TGTGCCAGCAGTTGGGACAGTAGATCACCCCTCCACTTT
CASSWDSRSPLHF
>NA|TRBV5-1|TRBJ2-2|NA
TGCGCCAGCAGCTTGATGGCCGGGAACACCGGGGAGCTGTTTTTT
CASSLMAGNTGELFF
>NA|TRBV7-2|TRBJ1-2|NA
TGTGCCAGCAGCACTACAAGCGTTAACTATGGCTACACCTTC
CASSTTSVNYGYTF